This T cell receptor beta chain was found in a study of blood T cell repertoires in COVID-19. Study-wide context: The United States, Italy and Spain supplied acute and convalescent COVID-19 samples. T cells, B-cell-depleted T cells, or PBMCs provided the cDNA or gDNA that served as material.

From germline, CDR1 is LNHNV and CDR2 YYDKDF (reference sequence). CDR3 length equals 15 residues. Trimming removed 1 base at V and 0 bases at J, with 7 bases between. Per the original methods: Scientists estimated how many nucleated cells there were by amplifying reference gene primers. The repertoire was sequenced with immunoSEQ multiplex PCR; TCRdb's copy has only in-frame clones and lacks some. V, J and clone size are those of that table, while D and trimming were read from the DNA. The sample records about 40,000 clones, about 88% being singletons. Sequenced sample: peripheral blood. This clonotype was sampled from a man aged 50-60 years in a cohort sampled during active COVID-19. The V and J genes are TRBV15 and TRBJ1-3; D is uncertain. CDR3 loop: CATSRGADSGNTIYF. In nucleotides, the CDR3 is TGTGCCACCAGCAGAGGAGCGGACTCTGGAAACACCATATATTTT.